Each of the 5 T cell receptor beta chains below was sequenced from the same sample in a study of blood T cell repertoires in COVID-19. The data were produced by immunoSEQ multiplex PCR, yet TCRdb's version contains in-frame clones alone and is incomplete. The data hold about 280,000 clones, with roughly 87% observed a single time. Specimen: peripheral blood. The receptors shown here come from a woman aged 45 to 65 who had recovered from COVID-19.

Worth noting for this clone: In the same sample, other DNA sequences code for this CDR3. The CDR3 spells CASSVAGSGNTIYF. The CDR3 DNA sequence: TGTGCCAGCAGCGTAGCAGGCTCTGGAAACACCATATATTTT. The chain links TRBV9 to TRBJ1-3; unclear D gene. V was shortened by 0 bases and J by 0 bases, with 4 bases between the two germline ends. This CDR3 spans 14 amino acids. Germline loops: CDR1 SGDLS, CDR2 YYNGEE.

The chain carries TRBV4-1 and TRBJ1-3, with 10 bases fitting TRBD1. From germline, CDR1 is MGHRA and CDR2 YSYEKL. The CDR3 sequence is 18 residues long. The V and J ends lost 4 bases and 4 bases, in that order; junction bases with no gene match: 13. The CDR3 coding sequence is TGCGCCAGCAGCCTAGGCCGCCCGACAGGGGGCTGGGGAAACACCATATATTTT. Amino acid sequence: CASSLGRPTGGWGNTIYF.

This clone was detected a few times. The gene calls are TRBV3-1 (or the pseudogene TRBV3-2) and TRBJ1-1; D is ambiguous. V dropped 6 bases and J dropped 3 bases, with 11 bases sitting between them. The CDR3 spans 13 residues. CDR1 LGHDT and CDR2 YNNKEL come from the germline V gene (reference sequence). The CDR3 nucleotides are TGTGCCAGCAGACTTCAAGTAGACACTGAAGCTTTCTTT. As protein: CASRLQVDTEAFF.

The V and J genes are TRBV12-5 and TRBJ2-5, with 16 bases that match TRBD2. Germline lookup yields CDR1 LGHNT and CDR2 FRNRAP. The junction had 9 bases not matched to a gene; V was cut back by 3 bases and J by 2 bases. The CDR3 covers 19 residues. The CDR3 bases are TGTGCTAGTGGTTTCTCCGGGACTAGCGGGGGGGCGGTACAAGAGACCCAGTACTTC. Protein product: CASGFSGTSGGAVQETQYF.

The chain links TRBV6-2 or TRBV6-3 to TRBJ2-5, with TRBD1 matching over 8 bases. V was clipped by 4 bases and J by 4 bases; unmatched bases: 5. CDR1 and CDR2 from the germline V gene are MNHEY and SVGEGT. The CDR3 loop spans 14 amino acids. The DNA for the CDR3 is TGTGCCAGCAGTTTATCGACAGGGGCAGAGACCCAGTACTTC. Protein sequence: CASSLSTGAETQYF.